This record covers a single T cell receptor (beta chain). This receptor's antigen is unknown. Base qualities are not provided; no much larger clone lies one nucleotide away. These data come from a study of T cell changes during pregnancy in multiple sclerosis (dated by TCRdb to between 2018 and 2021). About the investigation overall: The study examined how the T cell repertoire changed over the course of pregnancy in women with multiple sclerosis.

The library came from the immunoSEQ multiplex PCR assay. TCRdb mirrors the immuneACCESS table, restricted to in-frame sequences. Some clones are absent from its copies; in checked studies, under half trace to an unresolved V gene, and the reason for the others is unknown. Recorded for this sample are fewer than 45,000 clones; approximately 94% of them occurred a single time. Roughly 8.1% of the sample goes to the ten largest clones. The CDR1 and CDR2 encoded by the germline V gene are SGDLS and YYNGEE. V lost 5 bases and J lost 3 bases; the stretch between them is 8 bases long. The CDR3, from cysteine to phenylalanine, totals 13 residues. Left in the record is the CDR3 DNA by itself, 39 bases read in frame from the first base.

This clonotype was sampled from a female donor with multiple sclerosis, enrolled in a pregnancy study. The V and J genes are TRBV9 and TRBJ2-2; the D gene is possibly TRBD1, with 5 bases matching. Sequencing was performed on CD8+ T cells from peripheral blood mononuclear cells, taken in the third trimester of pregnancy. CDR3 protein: CASRTGYTGELFF. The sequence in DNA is TGTGCCAGCAGAACAGGCTACACCGGGGAGCTGTTTTTT. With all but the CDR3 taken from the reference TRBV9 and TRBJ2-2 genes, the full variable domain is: DSGVTQTPKHLITATGQRVTLRCSPRSGDLSVYWYQQSLDQGLQFLIQYYNGEERAKGNILERFSAQQFPDLHSELNLSSLELGDSALYFCASRTGYTGELFFGEGSRLTVL.